This TCR beta chain was documented in a study of T cell changes during pregnancy in multiple sclerosis. The CDR3 covers 11 residues. With V trimmed by 11 bases and J by 0 bases, 1 base remained unmatched. CDR1 is SEHNR and CDR2 is FQNEAQ in the germline V gene (reference sequence). This table comes from immunoSEQ multiplex PCR, and its TCRdb copy is limited to in-frame clones, with some not included. This table holds roughly 7,900 clones, roughly nine tenths found once. The origin of this receptor is a female donor in good health, enrolled as a control in a pregnancy study. The sequences come from CD8+ T cells from peripheral blood mononuclear cells, collected in the first trimester of pregnancy. The chain links TRBV7-9 to TRBJ2-7, with 7 positions matching TRBD2. The chain's CDR3 is CASGGSYEQYF. The CDR3 bases are TGTGCCTCGGGGGGCTCCTACGAGCAGTACTTC.